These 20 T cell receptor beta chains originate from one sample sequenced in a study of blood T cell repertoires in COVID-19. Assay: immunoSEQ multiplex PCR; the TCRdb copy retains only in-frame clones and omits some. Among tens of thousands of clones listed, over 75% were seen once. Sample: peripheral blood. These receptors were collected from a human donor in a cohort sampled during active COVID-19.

The CDR3 nucleotides read TGTGCCAGCTCACCACCCGGGACTTCCCCCACAGATACGCAGTATTTT. Its translation: CASSPPGTSPTDTQYF. The chain joins TRBV18 to TRBJ2-3; possible D gene TRBD2, 6 bases. This CDR3 contains 16 residues. V was pared by 0 bases and J by 2 bases, with 12 bases between. CDR1 and CDR2 (germline): KGHSH, LQKENI. Based on the CDR3 plus reference TRBV18 and TRBJ2-3, the full variable domain is NAGVMQNPRHLVRRRGQEARLRCSPMKGHSHVYWYRQLPEEGLKFMVYLQKENIIDESGMPKERFSAEFPKEGPSILRIQQVVRGDSAAYFCASSPPGTSPTDTQYFGPGTRLTVL.

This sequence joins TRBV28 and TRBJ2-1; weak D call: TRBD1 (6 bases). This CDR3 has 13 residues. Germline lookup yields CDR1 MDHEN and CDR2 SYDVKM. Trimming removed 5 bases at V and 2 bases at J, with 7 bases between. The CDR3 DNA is TGTGCCAGCAGTGGGACACCCTACAATGAGCAGTTCTTC. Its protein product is CASSGTPYNEQFF.

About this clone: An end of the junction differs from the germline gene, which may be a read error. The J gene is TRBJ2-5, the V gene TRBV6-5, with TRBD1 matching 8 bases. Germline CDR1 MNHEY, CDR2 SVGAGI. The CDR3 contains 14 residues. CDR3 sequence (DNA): TGTGCCAGCAGTTCGGACAGGGAGCAAGAGGCCCAGTACTTC. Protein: CASSSDREQEAQYF.

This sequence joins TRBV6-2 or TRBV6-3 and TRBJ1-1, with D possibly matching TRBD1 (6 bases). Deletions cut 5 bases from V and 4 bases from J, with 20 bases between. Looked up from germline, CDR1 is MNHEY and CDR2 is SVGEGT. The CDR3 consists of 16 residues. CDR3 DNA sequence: TGTGCCAGCAGTCCCTCGGATAACAGGGTCGGCACTGAAGCTTTCTTT. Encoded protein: CASSPSDNRVGTEAFF.

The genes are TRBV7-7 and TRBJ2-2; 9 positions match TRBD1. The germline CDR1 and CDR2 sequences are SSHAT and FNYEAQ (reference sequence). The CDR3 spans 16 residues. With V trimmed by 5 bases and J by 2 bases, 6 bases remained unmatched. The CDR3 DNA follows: TGTGCCAGCAGCACCGGGACAGGGATTAACACCGGGGAGCTGTTTTTT. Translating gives CASSTGTGINTGELFF.

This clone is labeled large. The CDR3 sequence: CASSFFGPSRGYTF. The CDR3 coding sequence is TGTGCCAGCAGCTTTTTCGGTCCCTCTCGTGGCTACACCTTC. V and J are TRBV11-2 and TRBJ1-2; D ambiguous. Trimming removed 3 bases from V and 7 bases from J, with 15 bases in between. The CDR3 contains 14 residues. The germline V gene encodes CDR1 SGHAT and CDR2 FQNNGV. Filled out from reference TRBV11-2 and TRBJ1-2, the complete variable domain reads EAGVAQSPRYKIIEKRQSVAFWCNPISGHATLYWYQQILGQGPKLLIQFQNNGVVDDSQLPKDRFSAERLKGVDSTLKIQPAKLEDSAVYLCASSFFGPSRGYTFGSGTRLTVV.

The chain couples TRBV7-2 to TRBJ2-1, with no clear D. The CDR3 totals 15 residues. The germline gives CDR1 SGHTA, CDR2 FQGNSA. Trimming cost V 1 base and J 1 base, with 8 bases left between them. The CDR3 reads CASSLVHSSYNEQFF. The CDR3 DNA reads TGTGCCAGCAGCTTAGTGCACAGTTCCTACAATGAGCAGTTCTTC.

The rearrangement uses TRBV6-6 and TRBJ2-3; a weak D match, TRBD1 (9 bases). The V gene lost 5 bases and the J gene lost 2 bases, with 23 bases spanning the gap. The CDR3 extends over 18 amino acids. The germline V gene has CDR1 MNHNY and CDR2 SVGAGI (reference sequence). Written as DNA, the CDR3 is TGTGCCAGCAGTCGACGGGGGGGGGACAGGGACGACACAGATACGCAGTATTTT. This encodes CASSRRGGDRDDTDTQYF.

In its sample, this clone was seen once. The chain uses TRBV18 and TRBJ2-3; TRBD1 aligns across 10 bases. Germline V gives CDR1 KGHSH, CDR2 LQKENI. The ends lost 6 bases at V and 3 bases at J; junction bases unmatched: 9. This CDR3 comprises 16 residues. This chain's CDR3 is CASSSRTGGKTDTQYF. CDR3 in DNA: TGTGCCAGCTCGTCCAGGACAGGGGGAAAGACAGATACGCAGTATTTT.

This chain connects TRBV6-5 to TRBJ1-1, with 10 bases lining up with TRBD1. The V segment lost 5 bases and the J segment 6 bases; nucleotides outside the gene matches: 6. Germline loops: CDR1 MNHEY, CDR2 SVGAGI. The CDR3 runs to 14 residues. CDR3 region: CASSRQGAGAEAFF. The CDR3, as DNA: TGTGCCAGCAGTCGACAGGGGGCCGGCGCTGAAGCTTTCTTT.

CDR3: CATNRGYGYTF. As DNA, the CDR3 is TGTGCCACCAACAGGGGCTATGGCTACACCTTC. The chain carries TRBV12-3 or TRBV12-4 and TRBJ1-2; TRBD1 aligns across 7 bases. The ends lost 10 bases at V and 4 bases at J; junction bases unmatched: 3. CDR3 length: 11 residues.

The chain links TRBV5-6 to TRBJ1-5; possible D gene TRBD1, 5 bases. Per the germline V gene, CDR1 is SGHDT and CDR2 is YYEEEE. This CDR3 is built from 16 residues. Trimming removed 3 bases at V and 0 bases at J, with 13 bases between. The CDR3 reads CASSSGAGYSNQPQHF. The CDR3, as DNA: TGTGCCAGCAGCTCCGGGGCGGGGTATAGCAATCAGCCCCAGCATTTT.

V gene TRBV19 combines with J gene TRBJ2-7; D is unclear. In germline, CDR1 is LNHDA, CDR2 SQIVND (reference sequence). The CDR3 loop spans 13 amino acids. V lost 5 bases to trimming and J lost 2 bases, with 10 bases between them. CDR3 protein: CASSPPGAYEQYF. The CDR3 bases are TGTGCCAGTAGTCCTCCCGGAGCCTACGAGCAGTACTTC.

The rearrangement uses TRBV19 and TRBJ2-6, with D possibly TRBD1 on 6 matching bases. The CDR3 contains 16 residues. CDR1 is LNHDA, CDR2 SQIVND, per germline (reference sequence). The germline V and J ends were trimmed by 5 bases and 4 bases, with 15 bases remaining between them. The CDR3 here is CASSPGLGAGANVLTF. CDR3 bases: TGTGCCAGTAGTCCCGGACTGGGGGCGGGGGCCAACGTCCTGACTTTC.

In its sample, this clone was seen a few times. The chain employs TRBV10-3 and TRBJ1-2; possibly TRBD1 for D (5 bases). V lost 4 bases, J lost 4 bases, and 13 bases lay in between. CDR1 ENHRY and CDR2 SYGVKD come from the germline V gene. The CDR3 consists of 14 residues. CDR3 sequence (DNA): TGTGCCATCAGTGGAGAGCAGGGCGGCTATGGCTACACCTTC. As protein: CAISGEQGGYGYTF.

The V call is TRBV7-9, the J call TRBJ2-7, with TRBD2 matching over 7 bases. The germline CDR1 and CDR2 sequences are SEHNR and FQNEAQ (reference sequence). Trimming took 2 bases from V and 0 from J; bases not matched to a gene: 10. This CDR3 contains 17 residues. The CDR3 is CASSLSPGLVLSYEQYF. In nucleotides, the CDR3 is TGTGCCAGCAGCTTAAGCCCCGGACTAGTACTCTCCTACGAGCAGTACTTC. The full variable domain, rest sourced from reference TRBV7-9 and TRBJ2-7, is DTGVSQNPRHKITKRGQNVTFRCDPISEHNRLYWYRQTLGQGPEFLTYFQNEAQLEKSRLLSDRFSAERPKGSFSTLEIQRTEQGDSAMYLCASSLSPGLVLSYEQYFGPGTRLTVT.

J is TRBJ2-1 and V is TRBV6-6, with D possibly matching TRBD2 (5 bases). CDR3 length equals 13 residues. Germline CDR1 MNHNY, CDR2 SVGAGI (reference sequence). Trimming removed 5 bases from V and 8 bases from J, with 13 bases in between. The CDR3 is CASSGELGHEQFF. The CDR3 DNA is TGTGCCAGCAGTGGAGAACTAGGCCATGAGCAGTTCTTC.

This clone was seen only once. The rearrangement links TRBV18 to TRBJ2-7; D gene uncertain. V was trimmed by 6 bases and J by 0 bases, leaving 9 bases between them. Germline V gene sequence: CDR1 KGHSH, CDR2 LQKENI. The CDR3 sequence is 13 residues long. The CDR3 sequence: CASSLTNSYEQYF. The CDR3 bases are TGTGCCAGCTCGCTGACAAACTCCTACGAGCAGTACTTC.

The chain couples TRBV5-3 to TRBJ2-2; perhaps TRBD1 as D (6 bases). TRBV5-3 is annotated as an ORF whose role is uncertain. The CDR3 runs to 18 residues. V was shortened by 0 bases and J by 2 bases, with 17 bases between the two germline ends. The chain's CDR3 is CARSLVGGQRPNTGELFF. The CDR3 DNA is TGTGCCAGAAGCTTGGTAGGAGGACAGCGGCCAAACACCGGGGAGCTGTTTTTT.

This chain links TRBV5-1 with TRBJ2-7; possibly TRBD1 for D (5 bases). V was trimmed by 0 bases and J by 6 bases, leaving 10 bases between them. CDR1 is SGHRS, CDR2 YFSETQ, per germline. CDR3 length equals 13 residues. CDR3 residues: CASSLAVGLEQYF. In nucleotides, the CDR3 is TGCGCCAGCAGCTTGGCGGTGGGGCTCGAGCAGTACTTC.